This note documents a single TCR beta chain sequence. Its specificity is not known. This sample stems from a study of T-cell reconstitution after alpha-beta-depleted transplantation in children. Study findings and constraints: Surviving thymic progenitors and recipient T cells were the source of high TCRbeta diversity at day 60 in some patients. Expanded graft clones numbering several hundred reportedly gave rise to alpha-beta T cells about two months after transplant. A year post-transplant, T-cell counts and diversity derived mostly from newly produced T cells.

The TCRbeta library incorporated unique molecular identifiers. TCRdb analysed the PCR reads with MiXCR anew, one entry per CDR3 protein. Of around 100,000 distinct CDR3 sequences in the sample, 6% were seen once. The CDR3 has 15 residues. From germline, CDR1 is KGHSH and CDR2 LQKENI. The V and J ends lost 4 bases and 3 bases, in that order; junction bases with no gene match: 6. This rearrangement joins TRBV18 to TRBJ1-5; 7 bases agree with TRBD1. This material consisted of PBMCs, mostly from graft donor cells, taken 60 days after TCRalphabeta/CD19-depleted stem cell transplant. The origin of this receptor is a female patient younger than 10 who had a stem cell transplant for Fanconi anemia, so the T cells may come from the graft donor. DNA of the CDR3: TGTGCCAGCTCACGGTCCCAGGGGGACAATCAGCCCCAGCATTTT. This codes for CASSRSQGDNQPQHF.